These 8 T cell receptor beta chains were sequenced from one sample in a study of cytomegalovirus exposure and HLA in healthy donors. Only in-frame clones appear in the TCRdb table, and some are missing; sequencing was by immunoSEQ multiplex PCR. The sample includes 110,000 or so clones, about nine tenths seen only once; the top ten take 4% to 5.5%. Sequenced: PBMCs. These receptors came from a man aged 18 to 29 in good health and CMV-seropositive.

This chain connects TRBV7-2 to TRBJ2-3; D is unresolved. The V end was cut by 1 base, the J end by 6 bases, with 11 bases between. The length of the CDR3 is 14 residues. The germline CDR1 and CDR2 sequences are SGHTA and FQGNSA. The DNA for the CDR3 is TGTGCCAGCAGCTTAGGAGGTCCACCTGATACGCAGTATTTT. Amino acid sequence: CASSLGGPPDTQYF. The complete variable domain, with remaining parts taken from reference TRBV7-2 and TRBJ2-3, reads GAGVSQSPSNKVTEKGKDVELRCDPISGHTALYWYRQSLGQGLEFLIYFQGNSAPDKSGLPSDRFSAERTGGSVSTLTIQRTQQEDSAVYLCASSLGGPPDTQYFGPGTRLTVL.

V gene TRBV7-2 combines with J gene TRBJ2-2, with D hard to call. CDR3 length: 15 residues. CDR1 is SGHTA and CDR2 is FQGNSA in the germline V gene. Trimming stripped 2 bases from V and 6 bases from J, with 13 bases between. The CDR3 loop is CASSLFQVWAGELFF. The CDR3 coding sequence is TGTGCCAGCAGCTTATTTCAGGTCTGGGCCGGGGAGCTGTTTTTT.

V gene TRBV27 combines with J gene TRBJ2-7; 9 bases are a match to TRBD1. Trimming at V came to 5 bases and at J to 5 bases, leaving 7 bases not matched to a gene. Germline lookup yields CDR1 MNHEY and CDR2 SMNVEV (reference sequence). This CDR3 spans 14 amino acids. The CDR3 here is CASSLGQGSHEQYF. The CDR3 DNA reads as TGTGCCAGCAGTCTGGGACAGGGTTCCCACGAGCAGTACTTC.

The J gene is TRBJ2-3, the V gene TRBV18, with TRBD1 identical over 9 bases. J lost 4 bases, V lost 4 bases, and 12 bases had no gene match. The CDR3 covers 17 residues. The germline CDR1 and CDR2 sequences are KGHSH and LQKENI. In nucleotides, the CDR3 is TGTGCCAGCTCACTTGGACCGGGACAGGGAACCTCAGATACGCAGTATTTT. Protein sequence: CASSLGPGQGTSDTQYF. Together with reference TRBV18 and TRBJ2-3, the CDR3 gives the full variable domain: NAGVMQNPRHLVRRRGQEARLRCSPMKGHSHVYWYRQLPEEGLKFMVYLQKENIIDESGMPKERFSAEFPKEGPSILRIQQVVRGDSAAYFCASSLGPGQGTSDTQYFGPGTRLTVL.

The V gene is TRBV4-2, the J gene TRBJ2-1; the D gene is possibly TRBD1 (5 bases). Germline-derived CDR1 and CDR2 are LGHNA and YNFKEQ. This CDR3 has 17 amino acids. V was cut by 0 bases and J by 2 bases, with 14 bases left in between. The CDR3 DNA is TGTGCCAGCAGCCAAGAGTGGGTGAAGGGGACCTACAATGAGCAGTTCTTC. Translation gives CASSQEWVKGTYNEQFF.

The V and J genes are TRBV28 and TRBJ1-5, with a possible D match to TRBD1 (5 bases). The CDR3 contains 12 residues. Deletions cut 6 bases from V and 7 bases from J, with 10 bases between. CDR1 MDHEN and CDR2 SYDVKM come from the germline V gene. The CDR3: CASSQGLQPQHF. The CDR3 bases are TGTGCCAGCAGCCAGGGTCTCCAGCCCCAGCATTTT. Drawing the rest from reference TRBV28 and TRBJ1-5, the complete variable domain is DVKVTQSSRYLVKRTGEKVFLECVQDMDHENMFWYRQDPGLGLRLIYFSYDVKMKEKGDIPEGYSVSREKKERFSLILESASTNQTSMYLCASSQGLQPQHFGDGTRLSIL.

This chain links TRBV5-1 with TRBJ1-2, with 7 bases that match TRBD1. Germline assignment: CDR1 SGHRS and CDR2 YFSETQ. The V and J ends lost 0 bases and 7 bases, in that order; junction bases with no gene match: 9. The CDR3 consists of 15 residues. In DNA, the CDR3 is TGCGCCAGCAGCTTGGATGGGAGACAGGGCTCTGGCTACACCTTC. It specifies CASSLDGRQGSGYTF.

The gene calls are TRBV29-1 and TRBJ1-2, with 8 bases aligning to TRBD1. This CDR3 contains 13 residues. With V trimmed by 6 bases and J by 0 bases, 3 bases remained unmatched. The V gene's germline CDR1 is SQVTM and CDR2 ANQGSEA. The CDR3 region is CSVAGQANYGYTF. The CDR3 DNA sequence: TGCAGCGTGGCGGGACAGGCTAACTATGGCTACACCTTC. Complete variable domain (other parts from reference TRBV29-1 and TRBJ1-2): SAVISQKPSRDICQRGTSLTIQCQVDSQVTMMFWYRQQPGQSLTLIATANQGSEATYESGFVIDKFPISRPNLTFSTLTVSNMSPEDSSIYLCSVAGQANYGYTFGSGTRLTVV.